The clone carrying this T cell receptor beta chain was seen many times. Using RNA template, CDR3s of TCR alpha and beta were amplified with iRepertoire arm-PCR. TCRdb redid the calling of the multiplex PCR reads with MiXCR, one entry per CDR3 protein. The sample gives more than 100,000 distinct CDR3 sequences, about 30% of which show up once; 40% to 45% is in the top ten. The sample comes from a study of glioma-infiltrating T cells. The CDR3 has 14 amino acids. Trimming took 6 bases from V and 9 from J, leaving 18 bases between them. The germline V gene has CDR1 MDHEN and CDR2 SYDVKM. What was sequenced was glioma tissue, nonneoplastic brain tissue, or PBMCs (not recorded which). V and J are TRBV28 and TRBJ2-1; D is possibly TRBD1 (5 bases). The TCR was taken from a human donor with low-grade glioma or glioblastoma, undergoing nonglioma brain surgery, or in good health (not recorded which). In nucleotides, the CDR3 is TGTGCCAGCAGGAATGCAGGGTCTTTGGCTGAGCAGTTCTTC. Residues: CASRNAGSLAEQFF.